The sequence of this T cell receptor (beta chain) was determined in a study of blood T cell repertoires in COVID-19. The germline V gene has CDR1 LGHNA and CDR2 YSLEER. Trimming cost V 0 bases and J 5 bases, with 16 bases left between them. This CDR3 comprises 17 residues. The authors' processing: By means of reference gene primer amplification, nucleated cell counts were estimated. Data came from immunoSEQ multiplex PCR; TCRdb stores just in-frame clones and leaves some out. The V and J calls and clone size were taken over from that table, and D and trimming were inferred from the DNA. This table has over 250,000 clones, about nine tenths appearing once.

Sequencing was performed on PBMCs or T cells enriched from blood (not recorded which). This sequence joins TRBV4-3 and TRBJ2-2; tentative D call: TRBD1 (7 bases). This receptor was obtained from a woman aged 18-29 years who had recovered from COVID-19. The CDR3 sequence: CASSQDKETGRTGELFF. In DNA form, the CDR3 reads TGCGCCAGCAGCCAAGATAAAGAGACAGGGAGGACCGGGGAGCTGTTTTTT.